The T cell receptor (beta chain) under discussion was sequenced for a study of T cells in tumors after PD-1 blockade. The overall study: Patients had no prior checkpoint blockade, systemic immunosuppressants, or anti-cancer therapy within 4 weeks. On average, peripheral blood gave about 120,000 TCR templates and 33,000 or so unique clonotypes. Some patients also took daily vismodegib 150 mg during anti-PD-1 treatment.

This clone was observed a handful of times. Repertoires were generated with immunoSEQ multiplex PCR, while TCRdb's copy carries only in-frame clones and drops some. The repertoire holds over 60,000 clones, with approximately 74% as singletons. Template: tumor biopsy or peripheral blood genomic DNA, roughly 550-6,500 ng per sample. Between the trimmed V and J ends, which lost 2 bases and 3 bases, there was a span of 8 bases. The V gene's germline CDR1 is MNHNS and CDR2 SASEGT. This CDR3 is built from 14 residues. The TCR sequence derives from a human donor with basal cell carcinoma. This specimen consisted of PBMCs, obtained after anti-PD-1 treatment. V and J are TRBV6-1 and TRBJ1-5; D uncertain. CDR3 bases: TGTGCCAGCAGTGAACCGGGCCTCAATCAGCCCCAGCATTTT. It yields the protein CASSEPGLNQPQHF.